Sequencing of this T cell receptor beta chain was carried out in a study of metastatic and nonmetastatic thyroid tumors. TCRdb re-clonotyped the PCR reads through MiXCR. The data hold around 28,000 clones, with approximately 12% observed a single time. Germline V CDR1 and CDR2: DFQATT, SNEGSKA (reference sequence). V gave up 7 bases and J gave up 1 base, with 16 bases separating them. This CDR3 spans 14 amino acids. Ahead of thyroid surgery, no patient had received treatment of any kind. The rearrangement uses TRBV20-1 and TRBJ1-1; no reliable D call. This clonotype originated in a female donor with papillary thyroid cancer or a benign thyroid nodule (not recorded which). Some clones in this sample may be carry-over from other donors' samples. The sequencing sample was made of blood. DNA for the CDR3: TGCAGTGTAAAGTCGGTAGAACAGAACACTGAAGCTTTCTTT. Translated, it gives CSVKSVEQNTEAFF.